This TCR beta chain was obtained from a study of OX40 agonist ivuxolimab in advanced cancers. Concerning the study at large: Ivuxolimab, which targeted the costimulatory receptor OX40 (CD134), was an agonistic, fully human IgG2 monoclonal antibody. Intravenous ivuxolimab was administered to patients every 2 weeks at six dose levels: 0.01, 0.1, 0.3, 1.5, 3 and 10 mg/kg. Of the roughly 52 dose-escalation patients, hepatocellular carcinoma was present in roughly 19, melanoma in approximately 15, renal cell carcinoma in 9 and head and neck cancer in 9. A male proportion of around 80% and a mean age of approximately 55 years, ranging from 23 to 79, were recorded for the dose-escalation cohort. Prior anti-PD-1, anti-PD-L1 or anti-CTLA-4 therapy was permitted, and checkpoint inhibitors had been received by less than 45% of dose-escalation patients. Partial responses were achieved by three dose-escalation patients, of whom one had hepatocellular carcinoma and two had cutaneous melanoma. Peripheral TCRbeta sequencing was intended to test whether TCR sequence diversity was altered and clonal T-cell expansion was caused by ivuxolimab. The monotherapy dose-escalation portion (N of about 47 patients) of the phase I ivuxolimab trial is reported in the paper.

Spanning cysteine to phenylalanine, the CDR3 consists of 14 amino acids. Only the CDR3 DNA stays, 42 bases, in frame from base 1. V and J are truncated by 1 base and 0 bases respectively, leaving an intervening sequence of 7 bases. As encoded in the germline V gene, CDR1 is SGDLS while CDR2 is YYNGEE. The trial excluded patients who had a history of autoimmune disease or were on systemic immunosuppression. Peripheral blood for TCR sequencing was collected from all dose cohorts at baseline, on cycle 4 day 1, and on cycle 7 day 1. Samples were obtained from an open-label, multicenter, first-in-human phase I dose-escalation trial of ivuxolimab. Adults with locally advanced or metastatic melanoma, renal cell, hepatocellular, or head and neck squamous cell carcinoma were enrolled in the trial. CD4+ and CD8+ T cells were sorted separately from peripheral blood before TCR sequencing. Comments on this clone: What this receptor recognizes is not known. No much larger clonotype is one base removed from it; base qualities were not supplied.

Findings and caveats that apply to the study as a whole: After ivuxolimab, expanded clones were on average more numerous among CD8+ T cells than among CD4+ T cells. Which antigens the clonally expanded peripheral T cells were specific for was not determined. Low levels of normalized T-cell clonal expansion were also seen in some nonresponding patients. In partial responders in the 0.1-3.0 mg/kg groups, normalized peripheral clonal expansion was found to be among the lowest, especially among CD8+ T cells. At doses of 0.1 to 3.0 mg/kg, clonal expansion of both CD4+ and CD8+ T cells in blood was seen between baseline and week 6.

Genomic DNA was isolated from the sorted cells so that the TCRbeta CDR3 region could be sequenced. The immunoSEQ Assay was used to sequence the TCRbeta CDR3 regions. What TCRdb holds here is the immuneACCESS table cut down to in-frame rearrangements. Part of the clones is not present; checked against another copy, under half of the missing clones reflect an unresolved V gene, and the others are unexplained. Here the sample has 53,000 or so clones; less than 85% occur a single time. Roughly an eighth of the sample is taken by the ten largest. Here the sequenced sample was CD4+ or CD8+ T cells sorted from blood, taken in a trial of the OX40 agonist ivuxolimab. The sequence is built from TRBV9 and TRBJ1-2; no D gene call is confident. The sequence was obtained from an adult with an advanced solid tumor such as melanoma, head and neck, liver or kidney cancer. The sequenced DNA: TGTGCCAGCAGCGTATCGGCGGCTAACTATGGCTACACCTTC. The resulting protein is CASSVSAANYGYTF.